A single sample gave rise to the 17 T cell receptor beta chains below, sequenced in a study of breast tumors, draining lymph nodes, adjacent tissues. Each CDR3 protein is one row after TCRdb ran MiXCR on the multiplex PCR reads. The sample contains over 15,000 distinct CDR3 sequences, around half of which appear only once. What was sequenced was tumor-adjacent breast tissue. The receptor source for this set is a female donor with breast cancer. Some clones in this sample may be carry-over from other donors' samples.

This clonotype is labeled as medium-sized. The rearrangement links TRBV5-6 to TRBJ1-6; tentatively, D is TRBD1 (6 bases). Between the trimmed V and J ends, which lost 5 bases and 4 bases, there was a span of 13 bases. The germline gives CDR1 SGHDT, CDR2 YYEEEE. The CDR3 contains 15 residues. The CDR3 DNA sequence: TGTGCCAGCAGGCCCGGGACACCTTATAATTCACCCCTCCACTTT. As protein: CASRPGTPYNSPLHF.

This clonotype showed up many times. The CDR3 coding sequence is TGTGCCATATCACGGGGCGACTCCCGCTCCTACAATGAGCAGTTCTTC. Amino acid sequence: CAISRGDSRSYNEQFF. The V call is TRBV5-8, the J call TRBJ2-1, with D tentatively TRBD1 or TRBD2 (5 bases each). Germline V lookup: CDR1 SGHTS, CDR2 YDEGEE. The CDR3 contains 16 residues. Trimming stripped 9 bases from V and 0 bases from J, with 19 bases between.

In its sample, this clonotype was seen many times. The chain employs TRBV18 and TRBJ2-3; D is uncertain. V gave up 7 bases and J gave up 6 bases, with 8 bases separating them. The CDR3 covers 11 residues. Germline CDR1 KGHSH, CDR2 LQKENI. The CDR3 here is CASFLRDTQYF. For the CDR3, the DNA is TGTGCCAGCTTTCTTCGGGATACGCAGTATTTT.

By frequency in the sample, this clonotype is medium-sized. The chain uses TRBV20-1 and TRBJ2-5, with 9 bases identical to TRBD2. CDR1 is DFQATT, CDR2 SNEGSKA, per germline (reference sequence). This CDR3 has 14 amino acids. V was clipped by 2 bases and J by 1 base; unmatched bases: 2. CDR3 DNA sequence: TGCAGTGCTAGATTTAGCGGGGGCCAAGAGACCCAGTACTTC. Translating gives CSARFSGGQETQYF.

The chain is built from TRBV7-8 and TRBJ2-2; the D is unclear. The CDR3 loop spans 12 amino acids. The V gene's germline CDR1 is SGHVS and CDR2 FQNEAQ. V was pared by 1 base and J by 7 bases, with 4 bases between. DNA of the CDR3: TGTGCCAGCAGCTTAGACCTCGGGGAGCTGTTTTTT. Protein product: CASSLDLGELFF.

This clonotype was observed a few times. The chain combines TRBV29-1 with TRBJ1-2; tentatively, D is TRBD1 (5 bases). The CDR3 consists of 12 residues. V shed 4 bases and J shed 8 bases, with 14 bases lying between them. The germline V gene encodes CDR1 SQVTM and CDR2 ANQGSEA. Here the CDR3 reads CSVVPTEEGYTF. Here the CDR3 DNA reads TGCAGCGTTGTTCCGACAGAGGAGGGCTACACCTTC.

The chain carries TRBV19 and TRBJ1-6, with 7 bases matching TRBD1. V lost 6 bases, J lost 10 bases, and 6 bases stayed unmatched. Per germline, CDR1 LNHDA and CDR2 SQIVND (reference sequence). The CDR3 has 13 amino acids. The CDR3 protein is CASRLTGYSPLHF. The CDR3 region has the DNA TGTGCCAGTAGGCTGACAGGGTACTCACCCCTCCACTTT.

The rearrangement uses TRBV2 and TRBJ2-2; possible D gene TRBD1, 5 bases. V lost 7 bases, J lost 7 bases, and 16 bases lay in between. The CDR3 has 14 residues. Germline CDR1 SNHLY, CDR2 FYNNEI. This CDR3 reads CASIRQGIVGELFF. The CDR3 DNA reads TGTGCCAGCATTAGGCAGGGAATAGTCGGGGAGCTGTTTTTT.

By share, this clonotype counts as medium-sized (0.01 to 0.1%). The CDR3 reads CASSSSPASPLHF. DNA for the CDR3: TGTGCCAGCAGCTCCTCTCCCGCGTCACCCCTCCACTTT. This sequence joins TRBV6-5 and TRBJ1-6; D remains unclear. Trimming removed 6 bases at V and 10 bases at J, with 13 bases between. The CDR3 is 13 residues long. The V gene's germline CDR1 is MNHEY and CDR2 SVGAGI.

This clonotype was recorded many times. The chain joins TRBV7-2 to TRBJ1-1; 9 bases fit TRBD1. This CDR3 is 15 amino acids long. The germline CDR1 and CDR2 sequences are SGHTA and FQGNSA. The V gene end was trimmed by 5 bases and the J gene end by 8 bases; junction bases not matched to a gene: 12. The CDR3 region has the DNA TGTGCCAGCAGCCCACAGGGGGCGCTGACTGGCGAAGCTTTCTTT. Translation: CASSPQGALTGEAFF.

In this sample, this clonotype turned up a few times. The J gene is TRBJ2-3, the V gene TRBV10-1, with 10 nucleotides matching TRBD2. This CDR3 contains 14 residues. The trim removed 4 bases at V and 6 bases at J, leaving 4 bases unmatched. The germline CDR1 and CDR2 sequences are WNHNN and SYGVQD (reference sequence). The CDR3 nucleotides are TGCGCCAGCAGTGCTAGCGGGAGATCTGATACGCAGTATTTT. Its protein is CASSASGRSDTQYF.

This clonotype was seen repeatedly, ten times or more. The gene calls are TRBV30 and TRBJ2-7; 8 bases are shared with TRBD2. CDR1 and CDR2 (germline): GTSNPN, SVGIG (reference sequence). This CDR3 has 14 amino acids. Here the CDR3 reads CAGRHAGGSYEQYF. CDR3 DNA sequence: TGTGCAGGGAGGCACGCGGGAGGTTCCTACGAGCAGTACTTC. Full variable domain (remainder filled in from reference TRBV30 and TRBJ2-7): SQTIHQWPATLVQPVGSPLSLECTVEGTSNPNLYWYRQAAGRGLQLLFYSVGIGQISSEVPQNLSASRPQDRQFILSSKKLLLSDSGFYLCAGRHAGGSYEQYFGPGTRLTVT.

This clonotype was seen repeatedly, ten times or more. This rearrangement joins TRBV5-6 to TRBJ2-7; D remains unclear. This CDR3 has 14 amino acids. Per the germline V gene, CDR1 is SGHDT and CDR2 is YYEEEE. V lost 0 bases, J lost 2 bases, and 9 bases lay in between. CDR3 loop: CASSLVGDPYEQYF. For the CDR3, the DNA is TGTGCCAGCAGCTTGGTTGGTGACCCCTACGAGCAGTACTTC.

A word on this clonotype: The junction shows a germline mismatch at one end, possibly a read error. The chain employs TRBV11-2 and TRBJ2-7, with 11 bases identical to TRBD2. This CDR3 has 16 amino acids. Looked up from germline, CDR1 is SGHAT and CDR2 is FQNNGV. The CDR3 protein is CASSLGRLAGTGELYF. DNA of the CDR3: TGTGCCAGCAGCTTAGGTCGACTAGCGGGAACCGGGGAGCTGTACTTC.

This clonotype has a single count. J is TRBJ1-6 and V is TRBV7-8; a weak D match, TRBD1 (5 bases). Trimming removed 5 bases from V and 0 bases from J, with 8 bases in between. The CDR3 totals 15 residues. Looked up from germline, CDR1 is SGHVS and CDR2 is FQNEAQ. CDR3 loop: CASSKTDSYNSPLHF. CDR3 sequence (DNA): TGTGCCAGCAGCAAGACAGACTCCTATAATTCACCCCTCCACTTT.

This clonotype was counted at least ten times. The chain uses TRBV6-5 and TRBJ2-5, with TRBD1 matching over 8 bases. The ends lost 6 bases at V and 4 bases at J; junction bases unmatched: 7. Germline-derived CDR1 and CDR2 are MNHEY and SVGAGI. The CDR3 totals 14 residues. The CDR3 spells CASRRTGYGETQYF. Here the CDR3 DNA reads TGTGCCAGCAGGCGGACAGGGTATGGAGAGACCCAGTACTTC.

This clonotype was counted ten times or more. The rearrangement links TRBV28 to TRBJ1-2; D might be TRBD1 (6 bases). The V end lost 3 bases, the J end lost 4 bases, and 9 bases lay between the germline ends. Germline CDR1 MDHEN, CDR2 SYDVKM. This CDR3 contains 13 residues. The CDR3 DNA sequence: TGTGCCAGCAGTTTTCTACAGGGCTATGGCTACACCTTC. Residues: CASSFLQGYGYTF.